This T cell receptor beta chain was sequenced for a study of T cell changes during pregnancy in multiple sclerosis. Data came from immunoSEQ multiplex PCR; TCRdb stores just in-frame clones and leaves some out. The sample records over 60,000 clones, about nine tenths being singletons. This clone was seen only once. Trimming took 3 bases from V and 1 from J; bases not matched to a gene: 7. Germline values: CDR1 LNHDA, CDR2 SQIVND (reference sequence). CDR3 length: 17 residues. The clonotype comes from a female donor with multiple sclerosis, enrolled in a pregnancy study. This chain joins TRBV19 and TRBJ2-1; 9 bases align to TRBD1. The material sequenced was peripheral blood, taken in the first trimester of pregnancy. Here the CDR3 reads CASSMGTGQGSYNEQFF. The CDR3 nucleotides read TGTGCCAGTAGTATGGGGACGGGACAGGGTTCCTACAATGAGCAGTTCTTC. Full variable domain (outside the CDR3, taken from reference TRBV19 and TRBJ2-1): DGGITQSPKYLFRKEGQNVTLSCEQNLNHDAMYWYRQDPGQGLRLIYYSQIVNDFQKGDIAEGYSVSREKKESFPLTVTSAQKNPTAFYLCASSMGTGQGSYNEQFFGPGTRLTVL.